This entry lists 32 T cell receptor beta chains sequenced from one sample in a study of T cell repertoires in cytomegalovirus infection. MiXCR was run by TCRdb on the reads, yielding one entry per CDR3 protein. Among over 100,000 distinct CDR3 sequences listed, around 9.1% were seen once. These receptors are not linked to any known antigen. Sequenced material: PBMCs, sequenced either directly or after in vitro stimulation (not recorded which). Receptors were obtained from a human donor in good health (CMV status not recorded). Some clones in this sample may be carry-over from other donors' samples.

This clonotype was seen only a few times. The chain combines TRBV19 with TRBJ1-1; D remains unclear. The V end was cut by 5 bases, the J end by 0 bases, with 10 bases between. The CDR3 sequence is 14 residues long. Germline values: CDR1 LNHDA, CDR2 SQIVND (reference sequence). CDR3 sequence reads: CASSAQILNTEAFF. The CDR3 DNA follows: TGTGCCAGTAGTGCTCAGATCCTGAACACTGAAGCTTTCTTT.

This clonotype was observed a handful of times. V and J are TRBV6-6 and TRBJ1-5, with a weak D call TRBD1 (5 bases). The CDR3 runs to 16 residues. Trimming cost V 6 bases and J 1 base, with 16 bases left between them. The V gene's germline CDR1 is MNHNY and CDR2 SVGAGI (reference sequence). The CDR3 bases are TGTGCCAGCAGGGCGAGGGGACTTGGGAGCAATCAGCCCCAGCATTTT. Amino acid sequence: CASRARGLGSNQPQHF.

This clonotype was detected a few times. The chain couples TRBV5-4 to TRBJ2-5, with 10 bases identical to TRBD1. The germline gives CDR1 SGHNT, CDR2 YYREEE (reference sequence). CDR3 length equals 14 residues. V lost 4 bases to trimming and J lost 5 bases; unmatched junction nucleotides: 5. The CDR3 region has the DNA TGTGCCAGCAGCCGACAGGGGGCGGGGGAGACCCAGTACTTC. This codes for CASSRQGAGETQYF.

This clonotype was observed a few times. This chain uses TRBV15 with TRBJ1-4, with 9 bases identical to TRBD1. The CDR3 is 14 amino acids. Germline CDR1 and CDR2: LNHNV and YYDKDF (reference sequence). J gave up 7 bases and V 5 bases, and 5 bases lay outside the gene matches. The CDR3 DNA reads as TGTGCCACCAGCCGGACAGGGGAGCTTGAAAAACTGTTTTTT. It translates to CATSRTGELEKLFF.

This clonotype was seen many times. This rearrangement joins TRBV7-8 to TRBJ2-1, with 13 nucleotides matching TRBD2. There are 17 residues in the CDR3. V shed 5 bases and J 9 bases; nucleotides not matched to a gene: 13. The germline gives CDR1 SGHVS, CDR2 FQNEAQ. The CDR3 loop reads CASSPPGLAGESGEQFF. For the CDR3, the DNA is TGTGCCAGCAGCCCTCCTGGACTAGCGGGAGAATCTGGTGAGCAGTTCTTC.

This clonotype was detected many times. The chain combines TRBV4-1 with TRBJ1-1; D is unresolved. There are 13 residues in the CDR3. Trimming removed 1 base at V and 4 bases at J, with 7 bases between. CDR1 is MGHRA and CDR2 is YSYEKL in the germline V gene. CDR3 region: CASSQVGVTEAFF. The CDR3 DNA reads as TGCGCCAGCAGCCAAGTTGGTGTCACTGAAGCTTTCTTT.

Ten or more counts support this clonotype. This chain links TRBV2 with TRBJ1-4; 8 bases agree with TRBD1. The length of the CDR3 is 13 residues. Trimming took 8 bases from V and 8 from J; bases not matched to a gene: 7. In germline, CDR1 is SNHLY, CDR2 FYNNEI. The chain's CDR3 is CASGTDRAEKLFF. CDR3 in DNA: TGTGCCAGCGGGACGGACAGGGCCGAAAAACTGTTTTTT. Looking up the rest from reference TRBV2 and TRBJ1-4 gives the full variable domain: EPEVTQTPSHQVTQMGQEVILRCVPISNHLYFYWYRQILGQKVEFLVSFYNNEISEKSEIFDDQFSVERPDGSNFTLKIRSTKLEDSAMYFCASGTDRAEKLFFGSGTQLSVL.

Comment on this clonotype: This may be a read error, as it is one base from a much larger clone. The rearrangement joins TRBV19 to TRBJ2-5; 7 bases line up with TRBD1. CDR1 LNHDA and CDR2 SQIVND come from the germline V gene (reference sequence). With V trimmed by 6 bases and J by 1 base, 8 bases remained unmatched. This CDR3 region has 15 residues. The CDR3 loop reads CASSFGKGAQETQYF. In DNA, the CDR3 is TGTGCCAGTAGCTTCGGGAAGGGGGCCCAAGAGACCCAGTACTTC. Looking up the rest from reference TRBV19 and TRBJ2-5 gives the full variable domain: DGGITQSPKYLFRKEGQNVTLSCEQNLNHDAMYWYRQDPGQGLRLIYYSQIVNDFQKGDIAEGYSVSREKKESFPLTVTSAQKNPTAFYLCASSFGKGAQETQYFGPGTRLLVL.

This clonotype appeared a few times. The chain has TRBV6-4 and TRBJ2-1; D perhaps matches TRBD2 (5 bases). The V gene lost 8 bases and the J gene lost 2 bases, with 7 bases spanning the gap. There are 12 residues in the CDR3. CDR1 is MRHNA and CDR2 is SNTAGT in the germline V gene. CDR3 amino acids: CASRLPYNEQFF. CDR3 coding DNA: TGTGCCAGCCGACTACCCTACAATGAGCAGTTCTTC.

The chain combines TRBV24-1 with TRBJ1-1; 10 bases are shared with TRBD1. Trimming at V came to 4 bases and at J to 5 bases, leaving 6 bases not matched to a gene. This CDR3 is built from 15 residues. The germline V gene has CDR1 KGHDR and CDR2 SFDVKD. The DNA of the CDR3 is TGTGCCACCAGTGAGCGACAGGGGGCAAGGACTGAAGCTTTCTTT. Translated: CATSERQGARTEAFF.

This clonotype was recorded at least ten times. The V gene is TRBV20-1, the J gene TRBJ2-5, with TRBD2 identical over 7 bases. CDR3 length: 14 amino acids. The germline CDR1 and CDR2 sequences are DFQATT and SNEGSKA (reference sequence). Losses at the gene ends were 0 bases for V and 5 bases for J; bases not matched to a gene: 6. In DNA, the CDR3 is TGCAGTGCTAGAGATCAGGGAGGGCCGGAGACCCAGTACTTC. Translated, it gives CSARDQGGPETQYF.

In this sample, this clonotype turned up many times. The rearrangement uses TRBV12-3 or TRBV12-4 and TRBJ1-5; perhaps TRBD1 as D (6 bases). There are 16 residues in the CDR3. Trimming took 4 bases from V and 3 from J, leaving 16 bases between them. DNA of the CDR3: TGTGCCAGCAGTTCAGGGGTGACCTTACTCAATCAGCCCCAGCATTTT. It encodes CASSSGVTLLNQPQHF.

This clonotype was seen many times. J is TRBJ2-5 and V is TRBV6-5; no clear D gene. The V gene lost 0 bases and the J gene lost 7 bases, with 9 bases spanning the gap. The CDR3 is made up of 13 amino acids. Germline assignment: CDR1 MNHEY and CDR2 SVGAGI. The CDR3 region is CASSYSFAGTQYF. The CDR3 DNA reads TGTGCCAGCAGTTACTCCTTCGCAGGGACCCAGTACTTC.

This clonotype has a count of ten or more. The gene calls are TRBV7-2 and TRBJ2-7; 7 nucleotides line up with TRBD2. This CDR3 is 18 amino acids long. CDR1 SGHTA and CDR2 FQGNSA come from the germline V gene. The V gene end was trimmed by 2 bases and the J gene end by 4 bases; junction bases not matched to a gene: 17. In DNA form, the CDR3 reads TGTGCCAGCAGCTTAAAGCCCGTGCGTGCGGGGGTCGGGTACGAGCAGTACTTC. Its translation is CASSLKPVRAGVGYEQYF.

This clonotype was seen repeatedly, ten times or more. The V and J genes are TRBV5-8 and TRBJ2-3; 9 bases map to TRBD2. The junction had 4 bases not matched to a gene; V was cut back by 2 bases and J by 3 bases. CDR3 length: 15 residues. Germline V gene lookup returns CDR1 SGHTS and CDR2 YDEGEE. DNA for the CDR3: TGTGCCAGCAGCTTTAGCGGGAGAGGTACAGATACGCAGTATTTT. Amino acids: CASSFSGRGTDTQYF.

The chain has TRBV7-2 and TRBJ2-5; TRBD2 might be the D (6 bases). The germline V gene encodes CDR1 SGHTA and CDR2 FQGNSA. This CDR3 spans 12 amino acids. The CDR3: CATRGDTETQYF. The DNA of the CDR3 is TGTGCAACTCGCGGGGATACAGAGACCCAGTACTTC.

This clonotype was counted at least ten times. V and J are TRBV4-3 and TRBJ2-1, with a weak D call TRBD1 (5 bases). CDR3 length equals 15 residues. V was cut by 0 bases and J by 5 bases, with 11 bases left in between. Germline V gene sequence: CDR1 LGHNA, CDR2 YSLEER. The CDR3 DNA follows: TGCGCCAGCAGCCAAGAAGGGGCACAACACAATGAGCAGTTCTTC. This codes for CASSQEGAQHNEQFF.

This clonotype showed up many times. The CDR3 sequence is CASSLLGEQGTYNEQFF. The CDR3 DNA sequence: TGTGCCAGCAGCTTACTAGGGGAACAGGGGACCTACAATGAGCAGTTCTTC. The J gene is TRBJ2-1, the V gene TRBV7-2; 7 bases are shared with TRBD1. J gave up 2 bases and V 2 bases, and 9 bases lay outside the gene matches. Per germline, CDR1 SGHTA and CDR2 FQGNSA. The CDR3 is made up of 17 amino acids.

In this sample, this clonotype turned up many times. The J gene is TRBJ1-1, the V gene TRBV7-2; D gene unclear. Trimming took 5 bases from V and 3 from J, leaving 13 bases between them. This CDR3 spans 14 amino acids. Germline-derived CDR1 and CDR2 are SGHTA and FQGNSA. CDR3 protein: CASSRLAMDTEAFF. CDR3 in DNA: TGTGCCAGCAGCCGACTAGCGATGGACACTGAAGCTTTCTTT.

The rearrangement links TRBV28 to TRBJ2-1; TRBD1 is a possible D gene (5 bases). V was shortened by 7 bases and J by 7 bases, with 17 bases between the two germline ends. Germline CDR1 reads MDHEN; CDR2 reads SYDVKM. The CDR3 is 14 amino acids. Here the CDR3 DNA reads TGTGCCAGCACCTCACCGGCAGGGCGGAATGAGCAGTTCTTC. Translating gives CASTSPAGRNEQFF.

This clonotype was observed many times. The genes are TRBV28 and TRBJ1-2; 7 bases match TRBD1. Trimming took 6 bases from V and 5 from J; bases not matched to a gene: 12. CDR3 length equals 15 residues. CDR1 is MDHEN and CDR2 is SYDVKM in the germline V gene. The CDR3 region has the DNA TGTGCCAGCAGCTGGGACCACACAGGGGAATATGGCTACACCTTC. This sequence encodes CASSWDHTGEYGYTF.

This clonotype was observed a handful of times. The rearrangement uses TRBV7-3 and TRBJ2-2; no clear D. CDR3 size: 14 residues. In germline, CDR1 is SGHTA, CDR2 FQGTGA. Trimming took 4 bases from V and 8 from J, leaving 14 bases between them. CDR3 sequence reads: CASSSRGMEGELFF. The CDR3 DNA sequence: TGTGCCAGCAGCTCCCGTGGAATGGAGGGGGAGCTGTTTTTT.

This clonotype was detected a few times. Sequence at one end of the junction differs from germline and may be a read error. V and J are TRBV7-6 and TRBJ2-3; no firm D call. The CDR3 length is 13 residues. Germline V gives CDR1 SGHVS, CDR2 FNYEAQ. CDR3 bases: TGTGCTAGCAGCCAAACGGATGGAGATACGCAGTATTTT. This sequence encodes CASSQTDGDTQYF. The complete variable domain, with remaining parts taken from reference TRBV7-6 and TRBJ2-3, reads GAGVSQSPRYKVTKRGQDVALRCDPISGHVSLYWYRQALGQGPEFLTYFNYEAQQDKSGLPNDRFSAERPEGSISTLTIQRTEQRDSAMYRCASSQTDGDTQYFGPGTRLTVL.

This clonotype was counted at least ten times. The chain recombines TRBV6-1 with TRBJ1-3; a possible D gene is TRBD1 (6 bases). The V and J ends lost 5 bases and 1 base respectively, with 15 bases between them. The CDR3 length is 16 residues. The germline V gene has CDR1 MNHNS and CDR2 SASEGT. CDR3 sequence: CASSPGTRVSGNTIYF. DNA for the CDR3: TGTGCCAGCAGTCCGGGGACAAGGGTGTCTGGAAACACCATATATTTT.

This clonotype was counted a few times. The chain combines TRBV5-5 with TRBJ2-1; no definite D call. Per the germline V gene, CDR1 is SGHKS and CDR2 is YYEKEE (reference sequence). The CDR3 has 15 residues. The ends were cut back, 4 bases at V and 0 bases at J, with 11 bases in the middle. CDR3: CASSGGLPSYNEQFF. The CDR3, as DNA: TGTGCCAGCAGCGGTGGGCTCCCCTCCTACAATGAGCAGTTCTTC.

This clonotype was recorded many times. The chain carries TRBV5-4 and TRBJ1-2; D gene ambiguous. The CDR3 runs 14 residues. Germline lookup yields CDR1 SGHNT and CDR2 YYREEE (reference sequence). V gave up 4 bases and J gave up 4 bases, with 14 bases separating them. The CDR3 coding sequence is TGTGCCAGCAGCCGGAACTTGGAAGGCTATGGCTACACCTTC. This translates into CASSRNLEGYGYTF.

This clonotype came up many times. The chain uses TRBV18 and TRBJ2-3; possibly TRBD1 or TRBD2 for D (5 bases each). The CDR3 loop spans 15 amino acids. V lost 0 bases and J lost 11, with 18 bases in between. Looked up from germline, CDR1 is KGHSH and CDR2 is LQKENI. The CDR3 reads CASSPPGRGRYEQYF. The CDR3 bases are TGTGCCAGCTCACCACCGGGACGAGGGAGATATGAGCAGTATTTT.

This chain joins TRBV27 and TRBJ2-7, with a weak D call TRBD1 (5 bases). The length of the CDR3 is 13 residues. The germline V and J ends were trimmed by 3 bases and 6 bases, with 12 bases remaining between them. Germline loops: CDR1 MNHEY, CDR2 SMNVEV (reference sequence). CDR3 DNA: TGTGCCAGCAGTTTGACAGCCTCACGCGAGCAGTACTTC. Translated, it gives CASSLTASREQYF.

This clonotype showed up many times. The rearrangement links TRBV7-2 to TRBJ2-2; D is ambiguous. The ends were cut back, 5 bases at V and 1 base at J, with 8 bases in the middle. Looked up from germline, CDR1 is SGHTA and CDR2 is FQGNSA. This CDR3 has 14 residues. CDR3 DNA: TGTGCCAGCAGCCTTAGAAAGAACACCGGGGAGCTGTTTTTT. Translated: CASSLRKNTGELFF.

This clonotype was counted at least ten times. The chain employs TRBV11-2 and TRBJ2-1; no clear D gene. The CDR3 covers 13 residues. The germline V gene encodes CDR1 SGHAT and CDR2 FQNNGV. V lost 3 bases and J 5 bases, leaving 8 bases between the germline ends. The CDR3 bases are TGTGCCAGCAGCTTGTCAGCGAACAATGAGCAGTTCTTC. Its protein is CASSLSANNEQFF.

This CDR3 reads CASSTGAGGQPQHF. As DNA, the CDR3 is TGTGCCAGCAGTACAGGGGCGGGGGGTCAGCCCCAGCATTTT. V and J are TRBV6-5 and TRBJ1-5, with TRBD1 identical over 7 bases. The length of the CDR3 is 14 residues. The V gene end was trimmed by 5 bases and the J gene end by 6 bases; junction bases not matched to a gene: 7. Germline-derived CDR1 and CDR2 are MNHEY and SVGAGI.

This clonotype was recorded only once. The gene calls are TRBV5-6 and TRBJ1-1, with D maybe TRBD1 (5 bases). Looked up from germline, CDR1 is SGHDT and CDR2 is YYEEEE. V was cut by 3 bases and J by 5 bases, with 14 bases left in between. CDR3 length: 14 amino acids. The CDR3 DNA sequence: TGTGCCAGCAGCTCCACGGGGGAGGGAACTGAAGCTTTCTTT. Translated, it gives CASSSTGEGTEAFF.